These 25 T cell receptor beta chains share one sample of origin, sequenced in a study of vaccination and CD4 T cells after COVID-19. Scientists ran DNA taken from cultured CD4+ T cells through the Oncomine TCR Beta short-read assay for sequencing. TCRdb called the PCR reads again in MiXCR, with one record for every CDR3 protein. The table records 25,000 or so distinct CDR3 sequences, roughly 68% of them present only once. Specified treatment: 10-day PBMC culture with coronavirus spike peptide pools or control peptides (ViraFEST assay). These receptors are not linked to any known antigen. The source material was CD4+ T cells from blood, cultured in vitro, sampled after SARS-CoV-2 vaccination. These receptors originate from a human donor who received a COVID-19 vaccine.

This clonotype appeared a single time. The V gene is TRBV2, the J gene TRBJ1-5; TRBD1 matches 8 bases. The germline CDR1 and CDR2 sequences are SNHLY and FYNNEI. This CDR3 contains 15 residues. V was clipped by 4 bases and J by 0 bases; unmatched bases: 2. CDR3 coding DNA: TGTGCCAGCAGTGTGGGACAGGCTAGCAATCAGCCCCAGCATTTT. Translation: CASSVGQASNQPQHF.

In nucleotides, the CDR3 is TGTGCCAGCAGCTTAGTTACAGGGGGGAATGAAAAACTGTTTTTT. As protein: CASSLVTGGNEKLFF. The chain uses TRBV7-9 and TRBJ1-4, with 8 bases that match TRBD1. The CDR3 spans 15 residues. After removal of 1 base from V and 5 bases from J, the junction contained 3 bases not matched to a gene. Germline values: CDR1 SEHNR, CDR2 FQNEAQ (reference sequence).

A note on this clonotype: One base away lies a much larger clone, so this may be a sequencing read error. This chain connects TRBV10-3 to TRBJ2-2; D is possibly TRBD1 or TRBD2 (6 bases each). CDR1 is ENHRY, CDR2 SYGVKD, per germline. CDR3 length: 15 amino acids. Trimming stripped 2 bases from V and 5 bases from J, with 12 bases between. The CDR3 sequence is CAISEGGRGTGELFF. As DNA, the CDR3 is TGTGCCATCAGTGAGGGGGGGCGCGGGACCGGGGAGCTGTTTTTT.

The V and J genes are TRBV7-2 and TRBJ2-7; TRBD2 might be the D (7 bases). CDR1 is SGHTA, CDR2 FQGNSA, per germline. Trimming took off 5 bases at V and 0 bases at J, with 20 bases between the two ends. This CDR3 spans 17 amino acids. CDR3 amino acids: CASSPLIFAGASYEQYF. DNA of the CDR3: TGTGCCAGCAGCCCCCTGATATTCGCGGGGGCCTCCTACGAGCAGTACTTC.

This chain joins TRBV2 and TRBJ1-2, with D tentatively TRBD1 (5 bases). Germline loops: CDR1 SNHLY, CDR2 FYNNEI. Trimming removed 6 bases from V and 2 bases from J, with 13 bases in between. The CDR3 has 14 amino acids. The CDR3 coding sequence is TGTGCCAGCAGCGCGATGAGGGGCAACTATGGCTACACCTTC. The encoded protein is CASSAMRGNYGYTF.

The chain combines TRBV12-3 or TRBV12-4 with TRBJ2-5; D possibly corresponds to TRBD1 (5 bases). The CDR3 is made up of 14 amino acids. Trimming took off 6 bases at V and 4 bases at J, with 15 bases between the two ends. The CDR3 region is CASSPGSRRETQYF. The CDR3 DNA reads TGTGCCAGCAGCCCAGGGTCACGGCGAGAGACCCAGTACTTC.

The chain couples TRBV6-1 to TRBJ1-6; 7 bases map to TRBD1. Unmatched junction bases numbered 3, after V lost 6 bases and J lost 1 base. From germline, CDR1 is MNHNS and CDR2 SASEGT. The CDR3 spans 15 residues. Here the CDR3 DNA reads TGTGCCAGCAGAAACAGGGGATCCTATAATTCACCCCTCCACTTT. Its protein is CASRNRGSYNSPLHF.

DNA for the CDR3: TGTGCCACCAGCAGAGGACTAGATGAGACCCAGTACTTC. Translated, it gives CATSRGLDETQYF. V gene TRBV15 combines with J gene TRBJ2-5; TRBD2 might be the D (6 bases). This CDR3 has 13 amino acids. In germline, CDR1 is LNHNV, CDR2 YYDKDF (reference sequence). Trimming left V 1 base short and J 5 bases short, with 8 bases between.

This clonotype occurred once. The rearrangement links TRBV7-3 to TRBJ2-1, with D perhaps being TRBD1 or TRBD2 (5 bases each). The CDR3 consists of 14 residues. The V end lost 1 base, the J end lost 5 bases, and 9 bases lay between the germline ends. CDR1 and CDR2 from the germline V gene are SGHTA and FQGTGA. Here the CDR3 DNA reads TGTGCCAGCAGCTTAATCCCGGGACACAATGAGCAGTTCTTC. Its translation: CASSLIPGHNEQFF.

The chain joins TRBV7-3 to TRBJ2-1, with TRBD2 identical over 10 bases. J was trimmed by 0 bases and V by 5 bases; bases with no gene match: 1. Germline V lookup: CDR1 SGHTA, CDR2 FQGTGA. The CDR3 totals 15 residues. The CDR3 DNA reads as TGTGCCAGCAGCCCTAGCGGGGGCTCCTACAATGAGCAGTTCTTC. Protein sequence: CASSPSGGSYNEQFF.

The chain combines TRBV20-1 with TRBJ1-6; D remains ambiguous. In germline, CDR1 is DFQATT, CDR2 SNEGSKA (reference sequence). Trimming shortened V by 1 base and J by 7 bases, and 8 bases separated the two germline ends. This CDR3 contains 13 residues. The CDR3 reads CSARGLPNSPLHF. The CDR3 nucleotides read TGCAGTGCTAGAGGCCTCCCCAATTCACCCCTCCACTTT.

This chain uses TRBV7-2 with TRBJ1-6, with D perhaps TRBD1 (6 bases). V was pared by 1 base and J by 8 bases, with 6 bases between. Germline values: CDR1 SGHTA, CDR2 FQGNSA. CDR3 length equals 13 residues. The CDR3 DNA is TGTGCCAGCAGCTTAGACAGGGATTCACCCCTCCACTTT. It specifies CASSLDRDSPLHF.

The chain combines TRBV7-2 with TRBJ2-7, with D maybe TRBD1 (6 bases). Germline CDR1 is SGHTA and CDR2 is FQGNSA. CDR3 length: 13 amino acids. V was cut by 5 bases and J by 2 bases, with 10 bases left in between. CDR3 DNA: TGTGCCAGCAGCCGACAGGATGCCTACGAGCAGTACTTC. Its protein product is CASSRQDAYEQYF. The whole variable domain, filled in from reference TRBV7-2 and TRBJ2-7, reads GAGVSQSPSNKVTEKGKDVELRCDPISGHTALYWYRQSLGQGLEFLIYFQGNSAPDKSGLPSDRFSAERTGGSVSTLTIQRTQQEDSAVYLCASSRQDAYEQYFGPGTRLTVT.

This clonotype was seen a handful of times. CDR3 bases: TGCAGTGCTAGAGTCTATGGACAGGGGGCGAGGAGACATGGCTACACCTTC. Translated: CSARVYGQGARRHGYTF. V gene TRBV20-1 combines with J gene TRBJ1-2; 11 bases match TRBD1. V was pared by 1 base and J by 6 bases, with 13 bases of the junction left unmatched. The CDR3 loop spans 17 amino acids. Germline loops: CDR1 DFQATT, CDR2 SNEGSKA (reference sequence).

The CDR3 DNA reads as TGTGCCAGCAGTCAACGGGCGGCGAAGGGGGTCCCTCCGAACTACAATGAGCAGTTCTTC. Protein sequence: CASSQRAAKGVPPNYNEQFF. This sequence joins TRBV7-3 and TRBJ2-1; D might be TRBD1 (6 bases). This CDR3 comprises 20 residues. The germline gives CDR1 SGHTA, CDR2 FQGTGA. The V end lost 6 bases, the J end lost 3 bases, and 30 bases lay between the germline ends.

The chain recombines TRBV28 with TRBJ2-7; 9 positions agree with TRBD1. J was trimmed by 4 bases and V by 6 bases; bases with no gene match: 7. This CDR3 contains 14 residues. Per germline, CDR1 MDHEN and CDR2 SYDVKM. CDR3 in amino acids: CASRLGQGGYEQYF. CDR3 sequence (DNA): TGTGCCAGCAGGCTGGGACAGGGTGGGTACGAGCAGTACTTC.

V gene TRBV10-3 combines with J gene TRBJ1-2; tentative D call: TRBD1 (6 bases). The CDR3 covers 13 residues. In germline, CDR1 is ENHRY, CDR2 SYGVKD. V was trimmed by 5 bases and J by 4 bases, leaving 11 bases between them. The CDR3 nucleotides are TGTGCCATCAGTAAGGACAGCCGCTATGGCTACACCTTC. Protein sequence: CAISKDSRYGYTF.

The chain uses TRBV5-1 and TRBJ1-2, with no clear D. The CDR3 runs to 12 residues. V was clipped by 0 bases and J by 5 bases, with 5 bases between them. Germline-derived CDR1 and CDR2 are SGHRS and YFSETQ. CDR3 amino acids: CASSLATYGYTF. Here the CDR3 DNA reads TGCGCCAGCAGCTTGGCTACATATGGCTACACCTTC. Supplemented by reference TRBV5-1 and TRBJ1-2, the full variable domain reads KAGVTQTPRYLIKTRGQQVTLSCSPISGHRSVSWYQQTPGQGLQFLFEYFSETQRNKGNFPGRFSGRQFSNSRSEMNVSTLELGDSALYLCASSLATYGYTFGSGTRLTVV.

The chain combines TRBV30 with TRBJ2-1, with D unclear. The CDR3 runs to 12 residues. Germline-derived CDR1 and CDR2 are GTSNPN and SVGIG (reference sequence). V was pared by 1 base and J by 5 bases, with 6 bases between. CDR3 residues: CAWSALDNEQFF. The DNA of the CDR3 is TGTGCCTGGAGTGCCCTTGACAATGAGCAGTTCTTC.

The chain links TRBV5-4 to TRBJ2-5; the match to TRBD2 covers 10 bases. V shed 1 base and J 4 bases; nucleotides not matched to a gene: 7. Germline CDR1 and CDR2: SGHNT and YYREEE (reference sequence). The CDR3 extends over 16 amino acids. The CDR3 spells CASSLRSGGAGETQYF. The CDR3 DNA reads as TGTGCCAGCAGCTTGCGAAGCGGGGGGGCGGGAGAGACCCAGTACTTC.

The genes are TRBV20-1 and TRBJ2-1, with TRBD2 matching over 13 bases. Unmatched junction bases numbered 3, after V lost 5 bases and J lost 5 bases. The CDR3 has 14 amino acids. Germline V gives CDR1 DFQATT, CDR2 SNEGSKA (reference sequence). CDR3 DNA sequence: TGCAGTGCTCGACTAGCGGGGGGCCACAATGAGCAGTTCTTC. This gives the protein CSARLAGGHNEQFF.

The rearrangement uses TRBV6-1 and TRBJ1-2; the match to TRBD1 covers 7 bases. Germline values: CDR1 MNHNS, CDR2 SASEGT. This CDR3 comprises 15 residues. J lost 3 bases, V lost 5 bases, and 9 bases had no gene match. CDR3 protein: CASSQVGQTYYGYTF. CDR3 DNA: TGTGCCAGCAGTCAAGTGGGACAGACTTACTATGGCTACACCTTC.

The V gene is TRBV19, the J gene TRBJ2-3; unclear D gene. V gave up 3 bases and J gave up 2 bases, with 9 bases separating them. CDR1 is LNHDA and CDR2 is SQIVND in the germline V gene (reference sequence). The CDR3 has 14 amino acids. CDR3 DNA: TGTGCCAGTAGTATGAATCTCGACACAGATACGCAGTATTTT. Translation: CASSMNLDTDTQYF.

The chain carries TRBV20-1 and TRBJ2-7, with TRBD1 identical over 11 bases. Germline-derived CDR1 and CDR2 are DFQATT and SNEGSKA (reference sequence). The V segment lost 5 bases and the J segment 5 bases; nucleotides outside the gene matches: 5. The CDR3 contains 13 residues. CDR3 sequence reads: CSALGQGANEQYF. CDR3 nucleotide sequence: TGCAGTGCTCTAGGACAGGGGGCCAACGAGCAGTACTTC.

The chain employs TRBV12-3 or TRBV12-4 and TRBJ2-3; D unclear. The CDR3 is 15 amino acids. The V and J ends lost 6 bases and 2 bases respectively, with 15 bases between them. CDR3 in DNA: TGTGCCAGCAGCCCTATAAACAGAGACACAGATACGCAGTATTTT. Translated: CASSPINRDTDTQYF.